The 27 T cell receptor beta chains listed next were all sequenced from one sample in a study of T cell changes during pregnancy in multiple sclerosis. Using immunoSEQ multiplex PCR, the repertoire was profiled, and TCRdb retains in-frame clones only, with some absent. The sample holds around 57,000 clones; 80% to 90% are singletons and the top ten take 0.8% to 0.9%. The sequences come from peripheral blood, collected in the first trimester of pregnancy. The receptors here all came from a female donor in good health, enrolled as a control in a pregnancy study.

This clone appeared a single time. The rearrangement uses TRBV11-2 and TRBJ1-1, with TRBD1 matching 8 bases. V shed 5 bases, J shed 3 bases, and the junction held 5 bases outside the gene matches. Germline values: CDR1 SGHAT, CDR2 FQNNGV. The CDR3 covers 14 residues. As DNA, the CDR3 is TGTGCCAGCAGCACCGACAGGGGAGACACTGAAGCTTTCTTT. Translation gives CASSTDRGDTEAFF.

This clone was found a few times. The rearrangement uses TRBV30 and TRBJ1-1; 8 nucleotides agree with TRBD1. Germline CDR1 reads GTSNPN; CDR2 reads SVGIG (reference sequence). CDR3 length: 13 residues. V gave up 1 base and J gave up 7 bases; unmatched junction bases: 5. The CDR3 DNA reads as TGTGCCTGGAGTGGGACAGGGTGGCTTGAAGCTTTCTTT. It translates to CAWSGTGWLEAFF.

This clone has just one count. V usage is TRBV7-2 and J usage is TRBJ2-3; D uncertain. Looked up from germline, CDR1 is SGHTA and CDR2 is FQGNSA. This CDR3 comprises 12 residues. With 0 bases removed from V and 9 bases from J, the gap between germline ends came to 7 bases. The CDR3 coding sequence is TGTGCCAGCAGCTTAGCAGAAAGCACGCAGTATTTT. This codes for CASSLAESTQYF.

The chain employs TRBV4-3 and TRBJ2-7; no definite D call. V gave up 0 bases and J gave up 3 bases, with 21 bases separating them. The CDR3 is 18 residues long. Germline V gene lookup returns CDR1 LGHNA and CDR2 YSLEER. CDR3 sequence: CASSQDLMPLSTSYEQYF. The CDR3 nucleotides are TGCGCCAGCAGCCAAGATTTAATGCCTCTCTCGACAAGCTACGAGCAGTACTTC.

This clone was detected a few times. The chain joins TRBV30 to TRBJ1-1, with unresolved D. The CDR3 spans 11 residues. Trimming pared 4 bases from V and 2 bases from J, leaving 5 bases between. Germline V gives CDR1 GTSNPN, CDR2 SVGIG (reference sequence). CDR3 DNA: TGTGCCTGGACCCTCAACACTGAAGCTTTCTTT. Translation: CAWTLNTEAFF.

V usage is TRBV15 and J usage is TRBJ1-2, with D possibly TRBD1 on 5 matching bases. The V end lost 5 bases, the J end lost 2 bases, and 15 bases lay between the germline ends. The CDR3 is made up of 15 amino acids. Germline CDR1 reads LNHNV; CDR2 reads YYDKDF (reference sequence). The CDR3 coding sequence is TGTGCCACCAGCGGGGGGGACGCAGGGAACTATGGCTACACCTTC. Translating it yields CATSGGDAGNYGYTF.

This clone was found once. The rearrangement links TRBV19 to TRBJ1-6; 9 nucleotides agree with TRBD1. The germline V gene has CDR1 LNHDA and CDR2 SQIVND (reference sequence). CDR3 length: 16 amino acids. V shed 4 bases and J 5 bases; nucleotides not matched to a gene: 6. The CDR3 spells CASSTDRGRNNSPLHF. Here the CDR3 DNA reads TGTGCCAGTAGTACGGACAGGGGTCGGAATAATTCACCCCTCCACTTT. Complete variable domain (other parts from reference TRBV19 and TRBJ1-6): DGGITQSPKYLFRKEGQNVTLSCEQNLNHDAMYWYRQDPGQGLRLIYYSQIVNDFQKGDIAEGYSVSREKKESFPLTVTSAQKNPTAFYLCASSTDRGRNNSPLHFGNGTRLTVT.

This clone was recorded once. The chain combines TRBV14 with TRBJ2-3; D possibly corresponds to TRBD2 (5 bases). The V end lost 0 bases, the J end lost 3 bases, and 22 bases lay between the germline ends. The CDR3 covers 19 residues. Per the germline V gene, CDR1 is SGHDN and CDR2 is FVKESK. CDR3 in DNA: TGTGCCAGCAGCCAAGAACGCGGTAGGCTAGCCCCTAAAACAGATACGCAGTATTTT. It is translated as CASSQERGRLAPKTDTQYF.

This chain joins TRBV19 and TRBJ1-1, with TRBD1 matching over 7 bases. V was pared by 4 bases and J by 0 bases, with 5 bases of the junction left unmatched. The CDR3 is 15 amino acids. Germline CDR1 LNHDA, CDR2 SQIVND (reference sequence). CDR3 residues: CASSTQGRLNTEAFF. DNA of the CDR3: TGTGCCAGTAGTACACAGGGGCGACTGAACACTGAAGCTTTCTTT.

The V call is TRBV5-8, the J call TRBJ2-7, with D tentatively TRBD1 (5 bases). This CDR3 contains 12 residues. Germline V gene sequence: CDR1 SGHTS, CDR2 YDEGEE. The ends were cut back, 4 bases at V and 3 bases at J, with 8 bases in the middle. Here the CDR3 DNA reads TGTGCCAGCAGCCGCCAGGGCTACGAGCAGTACTTC. Translating it yields CASSRQGYEQYF.

This clone was observed a single time. This chain connects TRBV7-2 to TRBJ1-1; D is possibly TRBD1 (5 bases). The CDR3 loop spans 18 amino acids. CDR1 and CDR2 from the germline V gene are SGHTA and FQGNSA. V was pared by 5 bases and J by 1 base, with 23 bases between. CDR3 sequence: CASSPQSGTRGGNTEAFF. CDR3 nucleotides: TGTGCCAGCAGCCCACAGAGCGGGACCCGCGGGGGGAACACTGAAGCTTTCTTT.

This chain connects TRBV12-5 to TRBJ1-1, with 7 bases fitting TRBD1. The length of the CDR3 is 14 residues. Looked up from germline, CDR1 is LGHNT and CDR2 is FRNRAP. V shed 5 bases and J 1 base; nucleotides not matched to a gene: 4. The CDR3 loop reads CASGNTGENTEAFF. CDR3 sequence (DNA): TGTGCTAGTGGTAATACAGGGGAGAACACTGAAGCTTTCTTT.

This clone has just one count. The V gene is TRBV27, the J gene TRBJ1-5, with 7 positions matching TRBD1. V lost 5 bases to trimming and J lost 5 bases; unmatched junction nucleotides: 3. CDR1 and CDR2 from the germline V gene are MNHEY and SMNVEV (reference sequence). CDR3 length equals 13 residues. CDR3 DNA sequence: TGTGCCAGCAGTGATCAGGGGGATCAGCCCCAGCATTTT. Translating gives CASSDQGDQPQHF.

This clone has just one count. The chain combines TRBV7-9 with TRBJ2-3; D is possibly TRBD2 (5 bases). The germline CDR1 and CDR2 sequences are SEHNR and FQNEAQ (reference sequence). The CDR3 loop spans 12 amino acids. With 5 bases removed from V and 5 bases from J, the gap between germline ends came to 8 bases. CDR3 sequence (DNA): TGTGCCAGCAGCCACAGCGGAGATACGCAGTATTTT. Encoded protein: CASSHSGDTQYF.

This rearrangement joins TRBV4-2 to TRBJ2-7; no clear D. Per the germline V gene, CDR1 is LGHNA and CDR2 is YNFKEQ. V was cut by 0 bases and J by 0 bases, with 6 bases left in between. This CDR3 is built from 14 residues. CDR3: CASSQDPGSYEQYF. The CDR3 coding sequence is TGTGCCAGCAGCCAAGATCCCGGCTCCTACGAGCAGTACTTC.

The chain is built from TRBV30 and TRBJ1-2; TRBD1 might be the D (5 bases). The V gene's germline CDR1 is GTSNPN and CDR2 SVGIG (reference sequence). V was trimmed by 5 bases and J by 5 bases, leaving 15 bases between them. The CDR3 sequence is 13 residues long. In DNA, the CDR3 is TGTGCCTGGGGTATCGGGACTGCGTATGGCTACACCTTC. Amino acid sequence: CAWGIGTAYGYTF.

By share of the sample, this clone is medium-sized. The rearrangement joins TRBV6-4 to TRBJ2-1; the D gene is possibly TRBD2 (6 bases). The CDR3 is 15 residues long. V was pared by 0 bases and J by 0 bases, with 6 bases between. Germline-derived CDR1 and CDR2 are MRHNA and SNTAGT. The CDR3 protein is CASSDSAGSYNEQFF. CDR3 coding DNA: TGTGCCAGCAGTGACTCAGCGGGCTCCTACAATGAGCAGTTCTTC.

The gene calls are TRBV7-2 and TRBJ2-7, with 11 bases aligning to TRBD2. CDR1 and CDR2 (germline): SGHTA, FQGNSA. This CDR3 spans 16 amino acids. V lost 5 bases and J lost 5; bases outside the gene matches: 11. CDR3: CASSIGGSGGADEQYF. DNA of the CDR3: TGTGCCAGCAGCATAGGGGGTAGCGGGGGGGCAGACGAGCAGTACTTC. The variable domain in full, with the rest retrieved from reference TRBV7-2 and TRBJ2-7, is GAGVSQSPSNKVTEKGKDVELRCDPISGHTALYWYRQSLGQGLEFLIYFQGNSAPDKSGLPSDRFSAERTGGSVSTLTIQRTQQEDSAVYLCASSIGGSGGADEQYFGPGTRLTVT.

This chain joins TRBV9 and TRBJ1-2, with 7 bases matching TRBD1. In germline, CDR1 is SGDLS, CDR2 YYNGEE. This CDR3 contains 15 residues. After removal of 6 bases from V and 2 bases from J, the junction contained 10 bases not matched to a gene. The CDR3 DNA sequence: TGTGCCAGCACTGATGGGACAGATAAAAACTATGGCTACACCTTC. Translating gives CASTDGTDKNYGYTF.

This sequence joins TRBV9 and TRBJ2-7; 7 bases align to TRBD1. Germline CDR1 SGDLS, CDR2 YYNGEE. V lost 1 base to trimming and J lost 0 bases; unmatched junction nucleotides: 4. The CDR3 extends over 15 amino acids. This CDR3 is CASSVTGDRSYEQYF. The CDR3, as DNA: TGTGCCAGCAGCGTAACAGGGGATCGCTCCTACGAGCAGTACTTC.

V gene TRBV7-2 combines with J gene TRBJ1-1, with TRBD1 matching 9 bases. From germline, CDR1 is SGHTA and CDR2 FQGNSA. V dropped 5 bases and J dropped 5; count of bases not matched to a gene: 6. The CDR3 runs to 14 residues. The CDR3 loop is CASSPTGGRTEAFF. DNA of the CDR3: TGTGCCAGCAGCCCCACAGGGGGCCGAACTGAAGCTTTCTTT.

The chain recombines TRBV13 with TRBJ2-5; 8 bases line up with TRBD2. Germline V gene data show CDR1 as PRHDT and CDR2 as FYEKMQ (reference sequence). Trimming cost V 0 bases and J 5 bases; bases outside gene matches: 8. The CDR3 loop spans 16 amino acids. In DNA, the CDR3 is TGTGCCAGCAGCTTAGGGAGCGGGGGACCCGGGGAGACCCAGTACTTC. Its protein is CASSLGSGGPGETQYF.

The chain joins TRBV29-1 to TRBJ1-2; TRBD1 matches at 8 bases. The length of the CDR3 is 18 residues. J was trimmed by 4 bases and V by 7 bases; bases with no gene match: 23. Looked up from germline, CDR1 is SQVTM and CDR2 is ANQGSEA. The CDR3: CSALLPRGPSFLPYGYTF. The CDR3, as DNA: TGCAGCGCCCTCCTCCCCAGGGGGCCTTCTTTCCTACCCTATGGCTACACCTTC.

The chain employs TRBV19 and TRBJ1-1; 8 positions agree with TRBD1. CDR1 and CDR2 from the germline V gene are LNHDA and SQIVND (reference sequence). The CDR3 is 15 amino acids. V lost 5 bases, J lost 1 base, and 6 bases stayed unmatched. The CDR3 sequence is CASSPRTGRNTEAFF. The DNA of the CDR3 is TGTGCCAGTAGTCCCCGGACAGGGAGGAACACTGAAGCTTTCTTT.

CDR3 protein: CASRALPPGEKLFF. The CDR3 DNA reads as TGTGCCAGCAGGGCCTTACCACCGGGTGAAAAACTGTTTTTT. J is TRBJ1-4 and V is TRBV2; D not resolved. This CDR3 comprises 14 residues. The V end lost 6 bases, the J end lost 7 bases, and 15 bases lay between the germline ends. CDR1 is SNHLY and CDR2 is FYNNEI in the germline V gene.

This chain joins TRBV6-1 and TRBJ1-3; D ambiguous. This CDR3 is 14 amino acids long. Germline assignment: CDR1 MNHNS and CDR2 SASEGT. The V gene lost 3 bases and the J gene lost 0 bases, with 6 bases spanning the gap. CDR3 in DNA: TGTGCCAGCAGTGATTGGCCCTCTGGAAACACCATATATTTT. This translates into CASSDWPSGNTIYF.

The gene calls are TRBV19 and TRBJ2-4; perhaps TRBD1 as D (5 bases). CDR1 is LNHDA, CDR2 SQIVND, per germline (reference sequence). There are 18 residues in the CDR3. V gave up 4 bases and J gave up 0 bases, with 19 bases separating them. The CDR3: CASSKTAVSSLAKNIQYF. DNA of the CDR3: TGTGCCAGTAGTAAGACAGCCGTCTCCTCTCTAGCCAAAAACATTCAGTACTTC.